This T cell receptor beta chain was recovered during a study of T cells in Graves' hyperthyroidism and ophthalmopathy. Amplification of TCR beta CDR3 regions was performed using RNA transcripts as template. The HTBI set primed first-round TCR CDR3 RT-PCR. MiXCR, applied by TCRdb to the multiplex PCR reads, yields one record per CDR3 protein. The sample has a few hundred thousand distinct CDR3 sequences; about 14% are singletons. This clonotype was seen at least ten times. The CDR3 sequence is 12 residues long. V was shortened by 4 bases and J by 8 bases, with 11 bases between the two germline ends. Germline lookup yields CDR1 LGHDT and CDR2 YNNKEL (reference sequence). Subjects aged 18 to 65 presented with newly diagnosed hyperthyroidism of less than 2 months' duration. The study excluded patients with uncontrolled infection, other autoimmune disease, pregnancy or lactation. Each 10 ml fresh peripheral blood draw supplied the PBMCs.

The specimen sequenced was blood. The clonotype originates from a young man with Graves' hyperthyroidism that later progressed to Graves' ophthalmopathy. The chain employs TRBV3-1 and TRBJ1-2; D is undetermined. Here the CDR3 reads CASSLGDAGYTF. CDR3 bases: TGTGCCAGCAGCCTGGGAGACGCGGGCTACACCTTC.